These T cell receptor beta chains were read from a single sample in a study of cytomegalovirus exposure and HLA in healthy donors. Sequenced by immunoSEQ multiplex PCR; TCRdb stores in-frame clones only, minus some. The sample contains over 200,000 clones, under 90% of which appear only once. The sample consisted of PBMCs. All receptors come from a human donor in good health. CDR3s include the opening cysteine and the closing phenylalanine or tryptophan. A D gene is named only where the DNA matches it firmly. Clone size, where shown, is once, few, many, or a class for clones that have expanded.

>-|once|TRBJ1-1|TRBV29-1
TGCAGCGTTCGGAAGAAGCTCCGGGTCGACACTGAAGCTTTCTTT
CSVRKKLRVDTEAFF
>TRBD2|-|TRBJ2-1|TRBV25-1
TGTGCCAGCAGTGAATGGCGGACTAGCGGGAGTTACAATGAGCAGTTCTTC
CASSEWRTSGSYNEQFF
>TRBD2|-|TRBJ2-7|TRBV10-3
TGTGCCATCAGTGAGTCCAGGACTAGCGGGAGGCGCCACCCCTACGAGCAGTACTTC
CAISESRTSGRRHPYEQYF
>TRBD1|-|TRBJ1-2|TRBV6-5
TGTGCCAGCAGTATCGGACAGGGAGTAAACTATGGCTACACCTTC
CASSIGQGVNYGYTF
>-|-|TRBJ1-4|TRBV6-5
TGTGCCAGCAGTTTCGGGGGGGGAAAACTGTTTTTT
CASSFGGGKLFF
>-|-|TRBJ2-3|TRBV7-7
TGTGCTCTAGGGAGCCCAGATACGCAGTATTTT
CALGSPDTQYF
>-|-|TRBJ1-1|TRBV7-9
TGTGCCAGCATACTAGGTTCTCGGAGGTCTGGCACTGAAGCTTTCTTT
CASILGSRRSGTEAFF
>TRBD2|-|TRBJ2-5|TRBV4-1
TGCGCCAGCAGCCGACTAGCGGCAGAGACCCAGTACTTC
CASSRLAAETQYF
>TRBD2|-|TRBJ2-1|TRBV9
TGTGCCAGCAGCGTAAGCGCGGGAGTAAGCTACAATGAGCAGTTCTTC
CASSVSAGVSYNEQFF
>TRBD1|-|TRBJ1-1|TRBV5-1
TGCGCCAGCAGCATGGGACAGAGCAACACTGAAGCTTTCTTT
CASSMGQSNTEAFF
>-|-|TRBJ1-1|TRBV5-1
TGCGCCAGCAGCCCAACTGGGTCAGGGGACACTGAAGCTTTCTTT
CASSPTGSGDTEAFF
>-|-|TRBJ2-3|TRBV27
TGTGCCAGCAGTGGGCAGGACACAGATACGCAGTATTTT
CASSGQDTDTQYF
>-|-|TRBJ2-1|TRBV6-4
TGTGCCAGCAGTGCCGGGCAGGGTTCCTACAATGAGCAGTTCTTC
CASSAGQGSYNEQFF
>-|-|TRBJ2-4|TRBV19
TGTGCCAGTAGTTCATTCAGGTCAGCCAAAAACATTCAGTACTTC
CASSSFRSAKNIQYF
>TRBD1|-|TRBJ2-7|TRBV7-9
TGTGCCAGCAGCTCCCCGGGACAGGGGGCCTACGAGCAGTACTTC
CASSSPGQGAYEQYF
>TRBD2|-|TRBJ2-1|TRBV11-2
TGTGCCAGCAGCTTCACTAGCGGGAGTCTTAATGAGCAGTTCTTC
CASSFTSGSLNEQFF
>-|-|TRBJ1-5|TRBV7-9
TGTGCCAGCAGCTTAAACGAGGATCAGCCCCAGCATTTT
CASSLNEDQPQHF
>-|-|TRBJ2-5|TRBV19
TGTGCCAGTAGGAGACAGTTAAACCAAGAGACCCAGTACTTC
CASRRQLNQETQYF
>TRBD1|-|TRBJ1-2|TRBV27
TGTGCCAGCAGTTTCCGGCAAGACAGGGGGCGATCTTTGTCCTATGGCTACACCTTC
CASSFRQDRGRSLSYGYTF
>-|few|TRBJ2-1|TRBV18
TGTGCCAGCTCACCACCGGCGGGTGGCGACAATGAGCAGTTCTTC
CASSPPAGGDNEQFF
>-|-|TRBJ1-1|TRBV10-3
TGTGCCATCAGTGAGGAGGGCTACACTGAAGCTTTCTTT
CAISEEGYTEAFF
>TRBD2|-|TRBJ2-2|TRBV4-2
TGTGCCAGCAGCCAAGAGAGGAGCGGGGGGTACACCGGGGAGCTGTTTTTT
CASSQERSGGYTGELFF
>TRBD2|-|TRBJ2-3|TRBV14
TGTGCCAGCAGCCCCCGACTAGCGGGCCCCACAGATACGCAGTATTTT
CASSPRLAGPTDTQYF
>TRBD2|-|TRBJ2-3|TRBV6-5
TGTGCCAGCAGTTACGGGACTAGCGGGGGCACAGATACGCAGTATTTT
CASSYGTSGGTDTQYF
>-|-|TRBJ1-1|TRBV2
TGTGCCAGCAGATCAACAGGGAACACTGAAGCTTTCTTT
CASRSTGNTEAFF
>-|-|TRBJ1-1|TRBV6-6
TGTGCCAGCAGCCGGTCTGGAGGGTTGAACACTGAAGCTTTCTTT
CASSRSGGLNTEAFF
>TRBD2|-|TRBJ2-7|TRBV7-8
TGTGCCAGCAGCGAACAGAGCGGGAGATACGAGCAGTACTTC
CASSEQSGRYEQYF
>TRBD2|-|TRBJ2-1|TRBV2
TGTGCCAGCAGTGCAGTAGCGGGAGTACGGAATGAGCAGTTCTTC
CASSAVAGVRNEQFF